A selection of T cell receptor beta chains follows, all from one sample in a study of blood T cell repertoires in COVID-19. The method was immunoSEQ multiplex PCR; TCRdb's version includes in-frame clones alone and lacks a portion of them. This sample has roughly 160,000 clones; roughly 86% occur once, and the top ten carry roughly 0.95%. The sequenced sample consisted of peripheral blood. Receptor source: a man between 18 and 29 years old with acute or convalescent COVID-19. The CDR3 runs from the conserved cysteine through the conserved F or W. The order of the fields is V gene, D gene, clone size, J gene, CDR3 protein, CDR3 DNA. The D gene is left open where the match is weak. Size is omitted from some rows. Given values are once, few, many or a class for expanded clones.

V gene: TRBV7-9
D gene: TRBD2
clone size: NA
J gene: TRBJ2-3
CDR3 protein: CASSIPGLAARTDTQYF
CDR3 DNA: TGTGCCAGCAGCATCCCGGGACTAGCGGCCCGCACAGATACGCAGTATTTT

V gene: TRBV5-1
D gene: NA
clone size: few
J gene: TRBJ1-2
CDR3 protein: CASSLGVRGGYGYTF
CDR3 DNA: TGCGCCAGCAGCTTGGGCGTCAGGGGCGGCTATGGCTACACCTTC

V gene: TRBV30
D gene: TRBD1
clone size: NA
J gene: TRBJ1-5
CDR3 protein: CAWSDGTGKRQPQHF
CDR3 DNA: TGTGCCTGGAGTGATGGGACAGGGAAACGTCAGCCCCAGCATTTT

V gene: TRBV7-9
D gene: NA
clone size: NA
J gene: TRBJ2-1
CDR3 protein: CASSPRVSGVNNEQFF
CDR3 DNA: TGTGCCAGCAGCCCAAGGGTGTCAGGGGTTAACAATGAGCAGTTCTTC

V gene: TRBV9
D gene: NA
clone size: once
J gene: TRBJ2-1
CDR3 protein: CASSSDTTREQFF
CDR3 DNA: TGTGCCAGCAGCTCAGATACGACGAGGGAGCAGTTCTTC

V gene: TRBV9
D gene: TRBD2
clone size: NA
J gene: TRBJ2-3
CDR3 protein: CASSEGPSGGLDTQYF
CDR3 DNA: TGTGCCAGCAGCGAGGGTCCTAGCGGGGGGTTAGATACGCAGTATTTT

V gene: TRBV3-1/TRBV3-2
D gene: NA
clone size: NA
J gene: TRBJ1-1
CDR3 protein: CASSQGHANTEAFF
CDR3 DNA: TGTGCCAGCAGCCAGGGACACGCGAACACTGAAGCTTTCTTT

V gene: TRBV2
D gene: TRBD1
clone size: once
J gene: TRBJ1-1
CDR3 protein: CASSNRGMNTEAFF
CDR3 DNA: TGTGCCAGCAGCAACAGGGGCATGAACACTGAAGCTTTCTTT

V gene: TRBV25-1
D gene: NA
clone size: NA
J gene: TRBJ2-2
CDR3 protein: CATSPLGGPYTGELFF
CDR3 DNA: TGTGCCACCAGCCCTTTGGGGGGGCCTTACACCGGGGAGCTGTTTTTT

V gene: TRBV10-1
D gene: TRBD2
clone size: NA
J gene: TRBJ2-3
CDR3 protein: CASSASSGHTDTQYF
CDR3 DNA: TGCGCCAGCAGTGCATCTAGCGGGCACACAGATACGCAGTATTTT

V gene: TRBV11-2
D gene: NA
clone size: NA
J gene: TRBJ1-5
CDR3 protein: CASSFLDKHSNQPQHF
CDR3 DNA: TGTGCCAGCAGCTTCCTGGACAAACATTCTAATCAGCCCCAGCATTTT

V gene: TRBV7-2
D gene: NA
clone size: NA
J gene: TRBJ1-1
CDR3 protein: CASSPLGAGEAFF
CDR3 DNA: TGTGCCAGCAGTCCCTTGGGCGCGGGTGAAGCTTTCTTT

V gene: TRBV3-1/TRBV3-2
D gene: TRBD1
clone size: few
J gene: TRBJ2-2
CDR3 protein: CASSLYGTGMNTGELFF
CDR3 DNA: TGTGCCAGCAGCCTTTACGGGACAGGGATGAACACCGGGGAGCTGTTTTTT

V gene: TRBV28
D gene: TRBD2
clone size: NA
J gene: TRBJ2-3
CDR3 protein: CASSAGLAGDTSDTQYF
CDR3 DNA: TGTGCCAGCAGCGCCGGACTAGCGGGGGACACCTCAGATACGCAGTATTTT

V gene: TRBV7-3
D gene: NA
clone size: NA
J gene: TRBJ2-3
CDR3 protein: CASSLTGQFTDTQYF
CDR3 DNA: TGTGCCAGCAGCTTAACCGGACAGTTCACAGATACGCAGTATTTT

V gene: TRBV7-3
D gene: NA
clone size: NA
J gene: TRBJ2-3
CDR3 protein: CASSPGSSTDTQYF
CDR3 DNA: TGTGCCAGCAGCCCAGGCTCTAGCACAGATACGCAGTATTTT

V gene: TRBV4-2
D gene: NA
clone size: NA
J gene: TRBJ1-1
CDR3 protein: CASSHLRGEAFF
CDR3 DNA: TGTGCCAGCAGCCACCTCCGGGGGGAAGCTTTCTTT

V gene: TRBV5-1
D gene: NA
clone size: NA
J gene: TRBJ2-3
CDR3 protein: CASSLGLTLPPTDTQYF
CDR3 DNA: TGCGCCAGCAGCTTGGGACTAACTCTCCCCCCCACAGATACGCAGTATTTT

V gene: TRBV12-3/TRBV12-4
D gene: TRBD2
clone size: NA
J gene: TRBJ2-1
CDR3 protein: CASSTSVPEQFF
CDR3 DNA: TGTGCCAGCTCCACTAGCGTTCCTGAGCAGTTCTTC

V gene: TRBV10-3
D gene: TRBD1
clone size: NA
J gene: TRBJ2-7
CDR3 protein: CAISGTGNTYEQYF
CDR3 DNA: TGTGCCATCAGTGGGACAGGGAATACCTACGAGCAGTACTTC

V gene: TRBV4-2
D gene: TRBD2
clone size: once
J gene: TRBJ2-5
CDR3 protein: CASSQGTSGGETQYF
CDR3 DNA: TGTGCCAGCAGCCAAGGCACTAGCGGGGGGGAGACCCAGTACTTC

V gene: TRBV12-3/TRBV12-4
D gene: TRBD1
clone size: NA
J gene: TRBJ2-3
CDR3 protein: CASSSGGDTQYF
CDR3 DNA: TGTGCCAGCAGTTCAGGGGGAGATACGCAGTATTTT

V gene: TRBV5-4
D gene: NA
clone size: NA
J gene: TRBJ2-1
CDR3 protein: CASSFRDTYNEQFF
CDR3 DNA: TGTGCCAGCAGCTTCCGGGACACTTACAATGAGCAGTTCTTC

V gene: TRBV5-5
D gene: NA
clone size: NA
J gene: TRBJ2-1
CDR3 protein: CASSFQLGPYNEQFF
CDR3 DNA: TGTGCCAGCAGCTTCCAATTGGGCCCCTACAATGAGCAGTTCTTC

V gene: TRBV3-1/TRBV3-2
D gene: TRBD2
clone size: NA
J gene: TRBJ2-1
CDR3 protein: CASSRGGVYNEQFF
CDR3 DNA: TGTGCCAGCAGCCGTGGGGGGGTTTACAATGAGCAGTTCTTC

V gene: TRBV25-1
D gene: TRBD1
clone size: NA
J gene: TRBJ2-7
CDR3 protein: CASSESGRGLYEQYF
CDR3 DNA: TGTGCCAGCAGTGAATCTGGCAGGGGGCTTTACGAGCAGTACTTC

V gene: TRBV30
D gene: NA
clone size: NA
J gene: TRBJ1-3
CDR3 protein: CALPLGGDGNTIYF
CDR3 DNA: TGTGCCTTACCCTTGGGGGGGGACGGAAACACCATATATTTT

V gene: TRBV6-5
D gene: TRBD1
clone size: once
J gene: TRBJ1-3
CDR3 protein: CASVPGQGTGNTIYF
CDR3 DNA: TGTGCCAGCGTCCCGGGACAGGGGACTGGAAACACCATATATTTT

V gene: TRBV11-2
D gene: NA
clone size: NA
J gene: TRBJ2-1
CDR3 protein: CASSANNEQFF
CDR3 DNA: TGTGCCAGCAGCGCTAACAATGAGCAGTTCTTC

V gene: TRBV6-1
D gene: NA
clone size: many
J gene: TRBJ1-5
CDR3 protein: CASSDGRVEFQPQHF
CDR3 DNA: TGTGCCAGCAGTGATGGGAGAGTGGAATTTCAGCCCCAGCATTTT

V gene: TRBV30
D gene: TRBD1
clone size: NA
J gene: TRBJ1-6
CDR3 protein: CAWSGPGGGPSSYNSPLHF
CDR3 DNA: TGTGCCTGGAGTGGCCCAGGAGGGGGCCCTAGCTCCTATAATTCACCCCTCCACTTT

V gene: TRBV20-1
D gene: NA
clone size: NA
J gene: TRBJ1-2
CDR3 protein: CSASGSYGYTF
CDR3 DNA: TGCAGTGCTAGCGGGAGCTATGGCTACACCTTC

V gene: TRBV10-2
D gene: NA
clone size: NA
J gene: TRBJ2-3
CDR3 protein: CASSHPGLITDTQYF
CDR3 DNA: TGCGCCAGCAGTCACCCGGGACTCATCACAGATACGCAGTATTTT

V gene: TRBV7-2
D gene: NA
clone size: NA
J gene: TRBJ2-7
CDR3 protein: CASSFQQGITYEQYF
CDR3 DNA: TGTGCCAGCAGCTTCCAACAGGGTATCACCTACGAGCAGTACTTC

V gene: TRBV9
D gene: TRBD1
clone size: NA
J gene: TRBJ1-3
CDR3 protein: CASSEGQEVGNTIYF
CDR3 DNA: TGTGCCAGCAGCGAGGGACAGGAGGTTGGAAACACCATATATTTT

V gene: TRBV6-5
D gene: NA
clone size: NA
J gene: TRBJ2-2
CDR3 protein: CASSWRDTGELFF
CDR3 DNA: TGTGCCAGCAGCTGGCGGGACACCGGGGAGCTGTTTTTT

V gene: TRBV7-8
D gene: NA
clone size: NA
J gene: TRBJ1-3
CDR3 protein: CASSPLRVPRGNTIYF
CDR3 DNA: TGTGCCAGCAGCCCCCTTCGGGTTCCACGGGGAAACACCATATATTTT

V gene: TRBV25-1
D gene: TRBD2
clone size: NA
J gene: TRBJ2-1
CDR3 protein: CASSDPTLAGGTYNEQFF
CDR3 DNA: TGTGCCAGCAGTGATCCTACCTTAGCGGGGGGGACTTACAATGAGCAGTTCTTC

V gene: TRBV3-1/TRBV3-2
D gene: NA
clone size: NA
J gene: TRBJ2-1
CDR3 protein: CASSQSAGGGQFF
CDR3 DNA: TGTGCCAGCAGCCAAAGCGCAGGGGGAGGGCAGTTCTTC

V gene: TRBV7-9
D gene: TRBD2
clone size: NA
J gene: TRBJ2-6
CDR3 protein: CASSPQRGGGGANVLTF
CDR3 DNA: TGTGCCAGCAGCCCGCAGCGGGGGGGCGGTGGGGCCAACGTCCTGACTTTC

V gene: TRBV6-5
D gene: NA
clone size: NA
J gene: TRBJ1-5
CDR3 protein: CASSYSRGNQPQHF
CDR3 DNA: TGTGCCAGCAGTTACTCCCGGGGAAATCAGCCCCAGCATTTT

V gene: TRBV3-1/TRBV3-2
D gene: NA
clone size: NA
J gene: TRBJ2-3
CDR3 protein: CASSQAHRTSTDTQYF
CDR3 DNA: TGTGCCAGCAGCCAAGCCCACAGGACCAGCACAGATACGCAGTATTTT

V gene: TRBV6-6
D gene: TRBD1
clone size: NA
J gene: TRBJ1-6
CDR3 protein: CAIGQDNSPLHF
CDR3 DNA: TGTGCCATCGGACAGGATAATTCACCCCTCCACTTT

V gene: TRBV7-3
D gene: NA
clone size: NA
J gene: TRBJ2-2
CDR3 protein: CASSEGTYTGELFF
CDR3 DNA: TGTGCCAGCAGCGAGGGAACATACACCGGGGAGCTGTTTTTT

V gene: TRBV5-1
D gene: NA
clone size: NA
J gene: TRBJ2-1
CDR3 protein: CASSLGLGASYNEQFF
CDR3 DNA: TGCGCCAGCAGCTTGGGCTTGGGGGCGAGCTACAATGAGCAGTTCTTC

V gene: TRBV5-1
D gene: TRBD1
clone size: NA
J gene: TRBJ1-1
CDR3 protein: CASSLEQGAFEAFF
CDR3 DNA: TGCGCCAGCAGCTTGGAACAGGGGGCTTTTGAAGCTTTCTTT

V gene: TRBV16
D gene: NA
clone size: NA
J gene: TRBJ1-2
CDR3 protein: CASTTSLYGYTF
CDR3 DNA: TGTGCCAGCACCACTAGCCTCTATGGCTACACCTTC

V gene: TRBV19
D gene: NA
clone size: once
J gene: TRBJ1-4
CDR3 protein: CASSKTGTNEKLFF
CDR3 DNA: TGTGCCAGTAGTAAGACAGGAACTAATGAAAAACTGTTTTTT

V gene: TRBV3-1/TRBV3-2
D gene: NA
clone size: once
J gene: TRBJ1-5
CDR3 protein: CASRRGLNSNQPQHF
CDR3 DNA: TGTGCCAGCCGCCGGGGACTGAATAGCAATCAGCCCCAGCATTTT

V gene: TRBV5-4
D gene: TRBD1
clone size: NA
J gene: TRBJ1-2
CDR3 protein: CASSQQGDYGYTF
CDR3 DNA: TGTGCCAGCAGTCAACAGGGGGACTATGGCTACACCTTC

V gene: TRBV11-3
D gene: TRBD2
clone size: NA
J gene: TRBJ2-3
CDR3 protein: CASSFGVSGYKRQDTQYF
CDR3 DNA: TGTGCCAGCAGCTTCGGGGTTAGCGGGTATAAGAGGCAAGATACGCAGTATTTT

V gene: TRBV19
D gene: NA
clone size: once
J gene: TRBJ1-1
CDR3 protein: CASRDRLNTEAFF
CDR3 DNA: TGTGCCAGTAGAGACAGGCTGAACACTGAAGCTTTCTTT

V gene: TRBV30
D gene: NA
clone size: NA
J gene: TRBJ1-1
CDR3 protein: CAWSRQGLTEAFF
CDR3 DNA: TGTGCCTGGAGTAGGCAGGGTTTGACTGAAGCTTTCTTT

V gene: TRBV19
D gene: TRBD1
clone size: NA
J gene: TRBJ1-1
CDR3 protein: CASSTRTRGKNTEAFF
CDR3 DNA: TGTGCCAGTAGTACCCGAACCAGGGGGAAGAACACTGAAGCTTTCTTT

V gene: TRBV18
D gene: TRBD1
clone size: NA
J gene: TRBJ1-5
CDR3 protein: CASSPDREAQHF
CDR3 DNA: TGTGCCAGCTCACCTGACAGGGAAGCCCAGCATTTT

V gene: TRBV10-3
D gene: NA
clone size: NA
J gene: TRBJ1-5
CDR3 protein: CAISESTSNQPQHF
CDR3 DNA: TGTGCCATCAGTGAGTCGACATCGAATCAGCCCCAGCATTTT

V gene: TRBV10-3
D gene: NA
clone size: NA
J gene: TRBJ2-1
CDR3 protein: CAITDGDTSYNEQFF
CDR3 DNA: TGTGCCATCACCGACGGGGACACCTCCTACAATGAGCAGTTCTTC

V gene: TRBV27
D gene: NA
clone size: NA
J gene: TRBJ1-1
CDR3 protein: CASSFIGRTGTEAFF
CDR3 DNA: TGTGCCAGCAGTTTCATCGGACGGACGGGGACTGAAGCTTTCTTT

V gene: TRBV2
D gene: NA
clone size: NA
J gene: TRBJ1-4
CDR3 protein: CASSHPPGMTNEKLFF
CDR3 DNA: TGTGCCAGCAGCCATCCCCCAGGGATGACTAATGAAAAACTGTTTTTT